What follows are 27 T cell receptor beta chains derived from one specimen sequenced in a study of cytomegalovirus exposure and HLA in healthy donors (TCRdb year 2017). The library was prepared using the immunoSEQ multiplex PCR assay. For the multiplex PCR, a mixture combining 60 forward primers for TCR Vbeta segments and 13 reverse primers for TCR Jbeta segments was used. The table comes from immuneACCESS by way of TCRdb, which keeps in-frame sequences with V and J called. Part of the clones is missing from these tables; in studies checked, under half for an unresolved V gene and the rest for unknown reasons. For this sample the table gives approximately 150,000 clones, of which 84% were detected only once. 4.8% of the sample belongs to the ten largest clones. The source material was PBMCs. All receptors come from a girl between 10 and 17 years old in good health and CMV-seropositive.

The chain couples TRBV6-4 to TRBJ1-1; no clear D gene. The CDR3 is made up of 14 amino acids. Germline CDR1 reads MRHNA; CDR2 reads SNTAGT. Trimming shortened V by 4 bases and J by 4 bases, and 13 bases separated the two germline ends. The DNA for the CDR3 is TGTGCCAGCAGTGTCGACACGGGAGGCACTGAAGCTTTCTTT. Its translation is CASSVDTGGTEAFF.

The chain couples TRBV15 to TRBJ2-1; D is undetermined. Germline lookup yields CDR1 LNHNV and CDR2 YYDKDF (reference sequence). The CDR3 is made up of 16 amino acids. The V gene lost 6 bases and the J gene lost 1 base, with 16 bases spanning the gap. CDR3: CATRSRVNGSYNEQFF. As DNA, the CDR3 is TGTGCCACCAGAAGTCGAGTAAACGGGTCCTACAATGAGCAGTTCTTC.

The rearrangement links TRBV29-1 to TRBJ1-2; perhaps TRBD1 as D (5 bases). From germline, CDR1 is SQVTM and CDR2 ANQGSEA. V shed 6 bases and J shed 1 base, with 15 bases lying between them. The CDR3 covers 14 residues. This CDR3 is CSVPAGVFNYGYTF. CDR3 sequence (DNA): TGCAGCGTACCAGCGGGGGTATTTAACTATGGCTACACCTTC.

The CDR3 is CASSSTRWTASGNTIYF. CDR3 coding DNA: TGTGCCAGCAGCTCAACGAGATGGACAGCCTCTGGAAACACCATATATTTT. The genes are TRBV7-9 and TRBJ1-3; D may be TRBD1 (6 bases). The V gene lost 4 bases and the J gene lost 0 bases, with 16 bases spanning the gap. This CDR3 is 17 amino acids long. Germline V gene sequence: CDR1 SEHNR, CDR2 FQNEAQ (reference sequence). The variable domain in full, completed from reference TRBV7-9 and TRBJ1-3, reads DTGVSQNPRHKITKRGQNVTFRCDPISEHNRLYWYRQTLGQGPEFLTYFQNEAQLEKSRLLSDRFSAERPKGSFSTLEIQRTEQGDSAMYLCASSSTRWTASGNTIYFGEGSWLTVV.

V is TRBV7-9 and J is TRBJ2-5; 13 nucleotides align to TRBD2. CDR1 and CDR2 from the germline V gene are SEHNR and FQNEAQ (reference sequence). The CDR3 is 17 residues long. V lost 4 bases to trimming and J lost 3 bases; unmatched junction nucleotides: 8. The CDR3 is CASSSLGLAGVKETQYF. CDR3 DNA sequence: TGTGCCAGCAGCTCGCTAGGACTAGCGGGGGTCAAAGAGACCCAGTACTTC.

The chain employs TRBV9 and TRBJ1-2, with D possibly matching TRBD1 (5 bases). V lost 3 bases and J lost 3, with 9 bases in between. This CDR3 comprises 13 residues. The V gene's germline CDR1 is SGDLS and CDR2 YYNGEE. CDR3 amino acids: CASSEGKDYGYTF. DNA of the CDR3: TGTGCCAGCAGCGAGGGGAAAGACTATGGCTACACCTTC. Filled out from reference TRBV9 and TRBJ1-2, the complete variable domain reads DSGVTQTPKHLITATGQRVTLRCSPRSGDLSVYWYQQSLDQGLQFLIQYYNGEERAKGNILERFSAQQFPDLHSELNLSSLELGDSALYFCASSEGKDYGYTFGSGTRLTVV.

This clone has only one observation. The gene calls are TRBV27 and TRBJ1-1, with 9 bases that match TRBD1. V lost 3 bases, J lost 1 base, and 3 bases stayed unmatched. The CDR3 loop spans 15 amino acids. Germline values: CDR1 MNHEY, CDR2 SMNVEV (reference sequence). In DNA, the CDR3 is TGTGCCAGCAGTTTGGAGACAGGGGGGAACACTGAAGCTTTCTTT. Translating gives CASSLETGGNTEAFF.

The V and J genes are TRBV5-1 and TRBJ2-5, with 11 bases lining up with TRBD1. The assigned J gene may be wrong: the sequence end matches TRBJ2-7 better. The CDR3 has 15 residues. CDR1 is SGHRS, CDR2 YFSETQ, per germline. Here the CDR3 reads CASSLAGTGGYEQYF. DNA for the CDR3: TGCGCCAGCAGCTTAGCCGGGACAGGGGGCTACGAGCAGTACTTC.

V usage is TRBV9 and J usage is TRBJ1-1; 8 bases agree with TRBD1. Losses at the gene ends were 4 bases for V and 0 bases for J; bases not matched to a gene: 11. This CDR3 contains 17 residues. The germline V gene encodes CDR1 SGDLS and CDR2 YYNGEE. The CDR3 DNA is TGTGCCAGCAGCCCAAATCGACAGGGGACTTTGAACACTGAAGCTTTCTTT. This translates into CASSPNRQGTLNTEAFF.

V and J are TRBV7-8 and TRBJ2-5; TRBD1 matches at 9 bases. This CDR3 contains 16 residues. Germline-derived CDR1 and CDR2 are SGHVS and FQNEAQ. V was pared by 3 bases and J by 6 bases, with 11 bases of the junction left unmatched. As DNA, the CDR3 is TGTGCCAGCAGCTTCGGTATTCCGGGACAGGGACAGACCCAGTACTTC. It yields the protein CASSFGIPGQGQTQYF.

This chain links TRBV25-1 with TRBJ1-1, with 7 bases lining up with TRBD1. V lost 1 base and J lost 5; bases outside the gene matches: 7. This CDR3 is built from 15 residues. Germline CDR1 MGHDK, CDR2 SYGVNS. The CDR3 here is CASSEWAGGKTEAFF. Written as DNA, the CDR3 is TGTGCCAGCAGTGAATGGGCAGGGGGGAAGACTGAAGCTTTCTTT.

This chain links TRBV4-2 with TRBJ2-7; 11 bases match TRBD2. This CDR3 is 15 amino acids long. V lost 1 base to trimming and J lost 2 bases; unmatched junction nucleotides: 1. CDR1 LGHNA and CDR2 YNFKEQ come from the germline V gene. This CDR3 is CASSQGSGGAYEQYF. CDR3 DNA: TGTGCCAGCAGCCAAGGTAGCGGGGGGGCCTACGAGCAGTACTTC.

The chain joins TRBV7-6 to TRBJ1-5; the match to TRBD1 covers 8 bases. The CDR3 spans 17 residues. V dropped 4 bases and J dropped 5; count of bases not matched to a gene: 13. From germline, CDR1 is SGHVS and CDR2 FNYEAQ. CDR3 in amino acids: CASSSGTGGEGYQPQHF. The CDR3 DNA is TGTGCCAGCAGCTCCGGGACAGGAGGGGAGGGGTATCAGCCCCAGCATTTT.

The chain links TRBV6-5 to TRBJ1-1; D is perhaps TRBD1 (6 bases). The CDR3 totals 15 residues. V was trimmed by 9 bases and J by 0 bases, leaving 17 bases between them. Germline V gene lookup returns CDR1 MNHEY and CDR2 SVGAGI. This CDR3 is CASYSPRTVNTEAFF. The CDR3 DNA reads TGTGCCAGTTATTCCCCCAGGACAGTGAACACTGAAGCTTTCTTT.

This clone has more than one count but fewer than ten. The chain has TRBV4-2 and TRBJ2-1; 8 nucleotides match TRBD2. CDR3 length: 16 residues. Trimming cost V 0 bases and J 3 bases; bases outside gene matches: 4. In germline, CDR1 is LGHNA, CDR2 YNFKEQ. For the CDR3, the DNA is TGTGCCAGCAGCCAAGATCCCAGCGGGGGCTACAATGAGCAGTTCTTC. Translation: CASSQDPSGGYNEQFF.

This rearrangement joins TRBV18 to TRBJ2-7, with unresolved D. Germline V lookup: CDR1 KGHSH, CDR2 LQKENI. The CDR3 is 15 amino acids. The V gene lost 4 bases and the J gene lost 5 bases, with 18 bases spanning the gap. Here the CDR3 reads CASSLTSWRLDEQYF. In DNA form, the CDR3 reads TGTGCCAGCTCACTAACTTCTTGGAGACTCGACGAGCAGTACTTC.

The count of this clone is one. The chain uses TRBV6-1 and TRBJ2-1; 10 bases are shared with TRBD2. Germline V lookup: CDR1 MNHNS, CDR2 SASEGT. The V and J ends lost 4 bases and 8 bases, in that order; junction bases with no gene match: 11. This CDR3 has 16 residues. This CDR3 reads CASSVKRGGPVDEQFF. CDR3 coding DNA: TGTGCCAGCAGTGTAAAGCGGGGGGGCCCGGTGGATGAGCAGTTCTTC.

Only one count was recorded for this clone. The chain joins TRBV11-3 to TRBJ2-3, with D perhaps TRBD1 (6 bases). The CDR3 consists of 14 residues. Trimming left V 7 bases short and J 1 base short, with 12 bases between. CDR1 is SGHNT, CDR2 YENEEA, per germline. DNA of the CDR3: TGTGCCAGCATTGGACAGCTTCGCACAGATACGCAGTATTTT. Protein: CASIGQLRTDTQYF.

The chain carries TRBV5-1 and TRBJ1-6; maybe TRBD1 (5 bases). V was cut by 3 bases and J by 10 bases, with 17 bases left in between. This CDR3 has 15 residues. Germline assignment: CDR1 SGHRS and CDR2 YFSETQ. The CDR3 loop is CASSSRGGETSPLHF. CDR3 nucleotides: TGCGCCAGCAGCTCCCGTGGAGGGGAAACGTCACCCCTCCACTTT.

The genes are TRBV7-9 and TRBJ1-1; 8 nucleotides align to TRBD1. Germline assignment: CDR1 SEHNR and CDR2 FQNEAQ (reference sequence). J lost 2 bases, V lost 5 bases, and 10 bases had no gene match. The CDR3 has 16 residues. Here the CDR3 DNA reads TGTGCCAGCAGCCGACTTCGGGACAGGTTTAACACTGAAGCTTTCTTT. It translates to CASSRLRDRFNTEAFF.

The chain links TRBV6-4 to TRBJ2-2; D gene uncertain. The CDR3 length is 14 residues. Germline CDR1 and CDR2: MRHNA and SNTAGT. The V gene lost 0 bases and the J gene lost 6 bases, with 8 bases spanning the gap. The CDR3 here is CASSDSDSPGELFF. In DNA, the CDR3 is TGTGCCAGCAGTGACTCAGACTCCCCCGGGGAGCTGTTTTTT.

The genes are TRBV2 and TRBJ2-3; perhaps TRBD1 as D (6 bases). Germline V gene lookup returns CDR1 SNHLY and CDR2 FYNNEI. V was shortened by 10 bases and J by 4 bases, with 12 bases between the two germline ends. The CDR3 length is 12 residues. In DNA, the CDR3 is TGTGCCACGAACAGGGTTTCAGATACGCAGTATTTT. Its protein product is CATNRVSDTQYF.

This clone has more than one count but fewer than ten. J is TRBJ2-2 and V is TRBV11-3; TRBD1 is a possible D gene (6 bases). V gave up 5 bases and J gave up 1 base, with 14 bases separating them. This CDR3 has 16 residues. From germline, CDR1 is SGHNT and CDR2 YENEEA. The CDR3 sequence is CASSLTGTRNTGELFF. CDR3 in DNA: TGTGCCAGCAGCCTCACCGGGACAAGGAACACCGGGGAGCTGTTTTTT.

V is TRBV11-3 and J is TRBJ2-1; 11 bases align to TRBD2. The J segment lost 7 bases and the V segment lost 5 bases, leaving 22 bases of the junction unmatched. The CDR3 extends over 20 amino acids. Germline V CDR1 and CDR2: SGHNT, YENEEA. CDR3 bases: TGTGCCAGCAGCCTTGGGTCGGTCGCCGGGACTAGCGGTTGGGGGAATGAGCAGTTCTTC. Protein product: CASSLGSVAGTSGWGNEQFF.

This clone was counted a few times. CDR3 in amino acids: CASSPDYLSTDTQYF. The CDR3 DNA is TGTGCCAGCAGCCCGGACTACCTAAGCACAGATACGCAGTATTTT. The chain is built from TRBV7-2 and TRBJ2-3; possible D gene TRBD2, 6 bases. CDR1 and CDR2 (germline): SGHTA, FQGNSA. The CDR3 is 15 residues long. V shed 5 bases and J shed 0 bases, with 12 bases lying between them.

CDR3 sequence (DNA): TGCAGCGTTGTGCGCCGGTATAACACTGAAGCTTTCTTT. This sequence encodes CSVVRRYNTEAFF. This rearrangement joins TRBV29-1 to TRBJ1-1; D remains unclear. Germline lookup yields CDR1 SQVTM and CDR2 ANQGSEA. V lost 4 bases, J lost 2 bases, and 11 bases lay in between. The CDR3 is made up of 13 amino acids.

This clone was counted once. The V gene is TRBV4-1, the J gene TRBJ2-5; D call uncertain. V was cut by 0 bases and J by 5 bases, with 13 bases left in between. The CDR3 has 15 amino acids. In germline, CDR1 is MGHRA, CDR2 YSYEKL. The CDR3 coding sequence is TGCGCCAGCAGCCAAGATATAGGCTACGGGGAGACCCAGTACTTC. It yields the protein CASSQDIGYGETQYF.